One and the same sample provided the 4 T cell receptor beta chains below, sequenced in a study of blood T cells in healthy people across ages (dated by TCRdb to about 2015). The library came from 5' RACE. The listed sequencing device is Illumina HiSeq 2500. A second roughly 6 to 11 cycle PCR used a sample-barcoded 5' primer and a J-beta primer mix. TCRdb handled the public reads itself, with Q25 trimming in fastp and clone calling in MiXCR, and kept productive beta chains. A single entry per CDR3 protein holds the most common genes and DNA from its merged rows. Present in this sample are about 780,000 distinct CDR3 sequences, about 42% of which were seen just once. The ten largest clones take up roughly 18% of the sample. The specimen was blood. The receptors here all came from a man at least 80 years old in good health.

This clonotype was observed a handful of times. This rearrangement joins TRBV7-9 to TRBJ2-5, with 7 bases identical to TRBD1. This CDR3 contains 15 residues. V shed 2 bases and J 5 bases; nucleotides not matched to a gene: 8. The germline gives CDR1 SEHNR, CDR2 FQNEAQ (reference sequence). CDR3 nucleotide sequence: TGTGCCAGCAGCTTATCTAGGGGGCTACGGGAGACCCAGTACTTC. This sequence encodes CASSLSRGLRETQYF.

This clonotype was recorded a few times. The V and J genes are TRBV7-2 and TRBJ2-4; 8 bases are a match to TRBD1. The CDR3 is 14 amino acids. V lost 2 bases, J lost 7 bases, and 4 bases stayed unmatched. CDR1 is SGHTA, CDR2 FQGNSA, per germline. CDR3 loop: CASSLSGGSNIQYF. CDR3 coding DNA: TGTGCCAGCAGCTTATCAGGGGGCTCGAACATTCAGTACTTC.

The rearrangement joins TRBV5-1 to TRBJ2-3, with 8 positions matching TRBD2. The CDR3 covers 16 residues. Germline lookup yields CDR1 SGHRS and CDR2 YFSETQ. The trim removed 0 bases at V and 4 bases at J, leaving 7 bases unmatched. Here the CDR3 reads CASSLVSGMVSDTQYF. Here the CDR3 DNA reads TGCGCCAGCAGCTTGGTTAGCGGGATGGTTTCAGATACGCAGTATTTT.

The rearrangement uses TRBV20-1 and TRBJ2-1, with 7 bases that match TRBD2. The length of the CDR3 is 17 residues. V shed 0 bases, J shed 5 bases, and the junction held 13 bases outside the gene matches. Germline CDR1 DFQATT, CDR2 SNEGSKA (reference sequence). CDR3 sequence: CSARDGGWENGHNEQFF. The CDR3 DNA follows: TGCAGTGCTAGAGACGGGGGGTGGGAGAACGGGCACAATGAGCAGTTCTTC.